This T cell receptor beta chain stems from a study of identical twins. With template switching, a universal primer site was added, and the cDNA carried unique molecular identifiers. TCRdb called the 5' RACE reads again in MiXCR, with one record for every CDR3 protein. This table holds approximately 600,000 distinct CDR3 sequences, roughly 7.2% found once. Germline V CDR1 and CDR2: SEHNR, FQNEAQ (reference sequence). There are 15 residues in the CDR3. Trimming cost V 1 base and J 0 bases, with 9 bases left between them. These data also featured in a second study, about yellow fever vaccine responses in identical twins.

This sequence was found in a woman between 18 and 29 years old in good health. The sample taken for sequencing was PBMCs. The rearrangement uses TRBV7-9 and TRBJ1-1; a weak D match, TRBD1 (5 bases). The CDR3 reads CASSLGQLVNTEAFF. CDR3 nucleotide sequence: TGTGCCAGCAGCTTAGGACAGCTAGTGAACACTGAAGCTTTCTTT. Together with reference TRBV7-9 and TRBJ1-1, the CDR3 gives the full variable domain: DTGVSQNPRHKITKRGQNVTFRCDPISEHNRLYWYRQTLGQGPEFLTYFQNEAQLEKSRLLSDRFSAERPKGSFSTLEIQRTEQGDSAMYLCASSLGQLVNTEAFFGQGTRLTVV.